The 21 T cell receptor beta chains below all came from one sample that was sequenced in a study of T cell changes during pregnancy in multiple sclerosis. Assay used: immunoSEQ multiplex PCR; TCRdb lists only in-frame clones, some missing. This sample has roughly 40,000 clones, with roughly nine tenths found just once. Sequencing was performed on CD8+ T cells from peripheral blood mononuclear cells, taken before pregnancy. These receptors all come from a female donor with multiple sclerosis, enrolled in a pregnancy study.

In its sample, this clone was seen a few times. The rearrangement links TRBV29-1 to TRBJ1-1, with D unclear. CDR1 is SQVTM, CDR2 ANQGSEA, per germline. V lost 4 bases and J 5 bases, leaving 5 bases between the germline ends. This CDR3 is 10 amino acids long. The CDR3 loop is CSVGETEAFF. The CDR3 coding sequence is TGCAGCGTTGGGGAGACTGAAGCTTTCTTT.

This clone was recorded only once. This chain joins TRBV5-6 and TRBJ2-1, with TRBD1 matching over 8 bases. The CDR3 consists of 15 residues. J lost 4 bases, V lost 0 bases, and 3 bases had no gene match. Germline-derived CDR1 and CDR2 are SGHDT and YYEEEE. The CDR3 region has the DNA TGTGCCAGCAGCTTGGGACAGGGGCCTTACAATGAGCAGTTCTTC. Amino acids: CASSLGQGPYNEQFF.

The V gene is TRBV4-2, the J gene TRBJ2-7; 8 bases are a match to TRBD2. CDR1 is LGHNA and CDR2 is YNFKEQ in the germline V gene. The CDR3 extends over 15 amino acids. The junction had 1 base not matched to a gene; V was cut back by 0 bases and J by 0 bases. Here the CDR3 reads CASSQESGSSYEQYF. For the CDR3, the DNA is TGTGCCAGCAGCCAAGAAAGCGGGAGCTCCTACGAGCAGTACTTC.

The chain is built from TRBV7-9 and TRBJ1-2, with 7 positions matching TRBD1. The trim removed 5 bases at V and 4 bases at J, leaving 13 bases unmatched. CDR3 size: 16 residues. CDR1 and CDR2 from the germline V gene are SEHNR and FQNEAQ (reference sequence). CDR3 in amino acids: CASSEESGQLGYGYTF. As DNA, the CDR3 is TGTGCCAGCAGCGAAGAGTCGGGACAGCTCGGCTATGGCTACACCTTC.

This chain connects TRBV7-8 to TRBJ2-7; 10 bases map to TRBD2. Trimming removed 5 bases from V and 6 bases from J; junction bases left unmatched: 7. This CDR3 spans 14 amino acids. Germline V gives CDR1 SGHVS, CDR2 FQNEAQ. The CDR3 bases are TGTGCCAGCAGCCGTAGACTAGCGGGCTGCGAGCAGTACTTC. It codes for CASSRRLAGCEQYF.

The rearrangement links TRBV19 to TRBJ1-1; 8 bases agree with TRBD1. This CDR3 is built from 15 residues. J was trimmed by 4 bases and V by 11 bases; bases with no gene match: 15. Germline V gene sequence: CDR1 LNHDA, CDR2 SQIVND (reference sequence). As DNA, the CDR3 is TGTGCCTCACAACCACAGGGGGGCGGGGGCACTGAAGCTTTCTTT. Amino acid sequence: CASQPQGGGGTEAFF.

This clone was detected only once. CDR3 bases: TGTGCCAGCAATCCACAGGGGGCCGACACCGGGGAGCTGTTTTTT. Amino acids: CASNPQGADTGELFF. This chain joins TRBV2 and TRBJ2-2, with 9 bases that match TRBD1. This CDR3 is 15 amino acids long. Trimming cost V 7 bases and J 3 bases; bases outside gene matches: 6. The germline V gene encodes CDR1 SNHLY and CDR2 FYNNEI.

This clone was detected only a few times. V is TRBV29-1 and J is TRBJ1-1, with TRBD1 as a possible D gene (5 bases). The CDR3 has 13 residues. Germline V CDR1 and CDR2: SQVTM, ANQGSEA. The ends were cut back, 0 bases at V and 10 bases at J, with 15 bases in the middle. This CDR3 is CSVEDHLGGTAFF. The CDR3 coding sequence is TGCAGCGTTGAAGATCACCTCGGGGGTACAGCTTTCTTT. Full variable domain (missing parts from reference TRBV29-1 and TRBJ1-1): SAVISQKPSRDICQRGTSLTIQCQVDSQVTMMFWYRQQPGQSLTLIATANQGSEATYESGFVIDKFPISRPNLTFSTLTVSNMSPEDSSIYLCSVEDHLGGTAFFGQGTRLTVV.

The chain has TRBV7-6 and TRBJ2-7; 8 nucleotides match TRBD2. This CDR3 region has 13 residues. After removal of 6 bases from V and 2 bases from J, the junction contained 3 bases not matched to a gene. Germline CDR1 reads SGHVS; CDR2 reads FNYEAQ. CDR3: CASRPGLAYEQYF. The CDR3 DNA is TGTGCCAGCAGACCGGGACTAGCCTACGAGCAGTACTTC.

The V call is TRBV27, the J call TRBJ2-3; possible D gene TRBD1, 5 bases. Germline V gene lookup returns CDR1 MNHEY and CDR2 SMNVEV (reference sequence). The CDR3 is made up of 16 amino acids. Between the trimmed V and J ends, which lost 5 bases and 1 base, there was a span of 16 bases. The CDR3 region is CASSPLQVQGTDTQYF. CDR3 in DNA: TGTGCCAGCAGTCCCCTACAAGTACAGGGCACAGATACGCAGTATTTT.

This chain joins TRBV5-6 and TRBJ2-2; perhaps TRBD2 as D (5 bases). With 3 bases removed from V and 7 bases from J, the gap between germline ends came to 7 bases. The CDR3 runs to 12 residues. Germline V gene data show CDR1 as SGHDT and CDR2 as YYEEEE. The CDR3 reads CASSSEGGELFF. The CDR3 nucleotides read TGTGCCAGCAGCTCTGAGGGCGGGGAGCTGTTTTTT.

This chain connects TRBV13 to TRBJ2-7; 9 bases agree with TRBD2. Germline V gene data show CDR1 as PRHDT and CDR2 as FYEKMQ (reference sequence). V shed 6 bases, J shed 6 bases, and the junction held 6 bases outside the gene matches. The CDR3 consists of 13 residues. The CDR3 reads CASRTSGEVEQYF. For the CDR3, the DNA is TGTGCCAGCAGGACTAGCGGAGAGGTCGAGCAGTACTTC.

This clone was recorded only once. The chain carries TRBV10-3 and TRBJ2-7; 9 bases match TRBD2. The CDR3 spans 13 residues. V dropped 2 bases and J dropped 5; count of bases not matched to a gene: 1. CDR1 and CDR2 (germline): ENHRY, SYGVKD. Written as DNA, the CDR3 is TGTGCCATCAGTGAGACTAGCGGGCACGAGCAGTACTTC. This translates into CAISETSGHEQYF.

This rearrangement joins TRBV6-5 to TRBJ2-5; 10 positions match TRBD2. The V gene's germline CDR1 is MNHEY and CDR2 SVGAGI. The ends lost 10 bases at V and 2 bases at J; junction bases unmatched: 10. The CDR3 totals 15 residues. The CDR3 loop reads CATAQREGGQETQYF. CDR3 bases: TGTGCCACCGCACAGCGGGAGGGAGGACAAGAGACCCAGTACTTC.

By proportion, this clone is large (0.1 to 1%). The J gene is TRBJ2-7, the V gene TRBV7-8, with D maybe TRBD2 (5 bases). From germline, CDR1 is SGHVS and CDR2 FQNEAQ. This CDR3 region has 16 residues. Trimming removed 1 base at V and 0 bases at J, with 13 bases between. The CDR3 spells CASSLVSGKSSYEQYF. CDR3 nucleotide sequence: TGTGCCAGCAGCTTAGTTTCCGGGAAAAGCTCCTACGAGCAGTACTTC. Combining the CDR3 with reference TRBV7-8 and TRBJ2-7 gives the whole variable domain GAGVSQSPRYKVAKRGQDVALRCDPISGHVSLFWYQQALGQGPEFLTYFQNEAQLDKSGLPSDRFFAERPEGSVSTLKIQRTQQEDSAVYLCASSLVSGKSSYEQYFGPGTRLTVT.

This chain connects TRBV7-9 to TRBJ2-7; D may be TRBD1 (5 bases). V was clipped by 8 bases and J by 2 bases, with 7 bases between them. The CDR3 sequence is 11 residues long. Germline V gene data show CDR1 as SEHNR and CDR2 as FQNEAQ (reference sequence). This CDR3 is CASSDTYEQYF. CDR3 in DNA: TGTGCCAGCTCGGACACCTACGAGCAGTACTTC.

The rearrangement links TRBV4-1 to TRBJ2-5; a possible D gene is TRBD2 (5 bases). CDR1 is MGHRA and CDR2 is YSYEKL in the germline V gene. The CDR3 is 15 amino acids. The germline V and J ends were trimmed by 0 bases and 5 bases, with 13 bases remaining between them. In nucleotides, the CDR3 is TGCGCCAGCAGCCAAGAAAAAAGAGGGTACGAGACCCAGTACTTC. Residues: CASSQEKRGYETQYF.

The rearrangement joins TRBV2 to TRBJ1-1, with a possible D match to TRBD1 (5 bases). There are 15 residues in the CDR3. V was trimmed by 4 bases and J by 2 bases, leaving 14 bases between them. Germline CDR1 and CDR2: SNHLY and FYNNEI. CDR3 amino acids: CASSGFDRGNTEAFF. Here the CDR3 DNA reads TGTGCCAGCAGTGGTTTTGACAGAGGCAACACTGAAGCTTTCTTT.

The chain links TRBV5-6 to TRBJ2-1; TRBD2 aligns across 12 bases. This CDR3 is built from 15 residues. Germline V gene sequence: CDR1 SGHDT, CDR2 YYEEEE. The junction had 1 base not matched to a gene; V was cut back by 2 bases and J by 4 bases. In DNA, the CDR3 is TGTGCCAGCAGCTTCGGACTAGCGGGATACAATGAGCAGTTCTTC. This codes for CASSFGLAGYNEQFF.

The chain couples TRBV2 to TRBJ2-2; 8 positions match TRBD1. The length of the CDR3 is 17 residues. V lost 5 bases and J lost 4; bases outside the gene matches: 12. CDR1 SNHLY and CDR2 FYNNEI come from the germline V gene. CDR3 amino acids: CASSSGTGGWSTGELFF. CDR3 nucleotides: TGTGCCAGCAGTTCCGGGACAGGTGGCTGGTCCACCGGGGAGCTGTTTTTT.

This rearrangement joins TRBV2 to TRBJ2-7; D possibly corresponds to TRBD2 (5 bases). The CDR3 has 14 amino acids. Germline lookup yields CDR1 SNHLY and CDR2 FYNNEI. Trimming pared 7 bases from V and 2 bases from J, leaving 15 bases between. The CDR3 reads CASIRDLATYEQYF. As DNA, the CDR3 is TGTGCCAGCATTCGAGATTTAGCGACCTACGAGCAGTACTTC.